The following is a T cell receptor beta chain sequence with its context. The data derive from a study of control samples from healthy donors and cancer patients. Using immunoSEQ multiplex PCR, the repertoire was profiled, and TCRdb retains in-frame clones only, with some absent. The sample shows 170,000 or so clones, approximately 94% of them seen only once. Sequenced material: blood. The receptor was derived from a young woman in good health.

CDR3 nucleotides: TGTGCCAGCAGCCAAAGGGACAGGGAGACTGAAGCTTTCTTT. This codes for CASSQRDRETEAFF. This chain links TRBV3-1 (or the pseudogene TRBV3-2) with TRBJ1-1; 9 bases line up with TRBD1. CDR3 size: 14 residues. Germline assignment: CDR1 LGHDT and CDR2 YNNKEL (reference sequence). Unmatched junction bases numbered 3, after V lost 2 bases and J lost 5 bases.